One and the same sample provided the 28 T cell receptor beta chains below, sequenced in a study of T-cell memory formation after mild COVID-19. TCRdb re-analysed the 5' RACE reads in MiXCR, keeping a single row per CDR3 protein. Here the sample spans fewer than 110,000 distinct CDR3 sequences, around 15% being singletons. Input material: PBMCs or a T cell subset sorted from them (not recorded which). All receptors come from a man younger than 35 who had mild COVID-19 (a few samples of this study predate the infection). Cell type and time point are not known.

This clonotype was seen only once. V usage is TRBV25-1 and J usage is TRBJ2-5; 8 bases map to TRBD1. V lost 4 bases, J lost 11 bases, and 0 bases stayed unmatched. Per germline, CDR1 MGHDK and CDR2 SYGVNS. The CDR3 has 10 residues. The CDR3 region is CASSGQGQYF. The CDR3 bases are TGTGCCAGCAGTGGACAGGGGCAGTACTTC.

This chain uses TRBV27 with TRBJ2-7; no firm D call. Germline CDR1 and CDR2: MNHEY and SMNVEV (reference sequence). CDR3 length: 13 residues. V was shortened by 4 bases and J by 3 bases, with 10 bases between the two germline ends. DNA of the CDR3: TGTGCCAGCAGTTACGCCGCTAACTACGAGCAGTACGTC. This sequence encodes CASSYAANYEQYV.

The rearrangement links TRBV12-3 or TRBV12-4 to TRBJ2-7; 8 positions match TRBD2. The CDR3 totals 14 residues. V lost 5 bases to trimming and J lost 6 bases; unmatched junction nucleotides: 9. The CDR3 is CASSRVAGSTEQYV. The CDR3 bases are TGTGCCAGCAGTCGTGTAGCGGGGAGTACCGAGCAGTACGTC.

V and J are TRBV9 and TRBJ1-1; D unclear. Germline V gene sequence: CDR1 SGDLS, CDR2 YYNGEE. Trimming took 0 bases from V and 6 from J, leaving 6 bases between them. CDR3 size: 12 residues. In DNA form, the CDR3 reads TGTGCCAGCAGCGTAGGAGGCCCTGAAGCTTTCTTT. Its protein product is CASSVGGPEAFF.

This clonotype was observed many times. The chain joins TRBV2 to TRBJ2-5; D call uncertain. The germline V gene encodes CDR1 SNHLY and CDR2 FYNNEI. This CDR3 is built from 14 residues. Trimming removed 5 bases from V and 4 bases from J, with 14 bases in between. CDR3 sequence (DNA): TGTGCCAGCAGTACGGGCCATGCACGAGAGACCCAGTACTTC. Its protein product is CASSTGHARETQYF.

This rearrangement joins TRBV20-1 to TRBJ2-3; maybe TRBD2 (6 bases). Trimming took 6 bases from V and 5 from J, leaving 18 bases between them. The CDR3 spans 14 residues. Germline V CDR1 and CDR2: DFQATT, SNEGSKA (reference sequence). The CDR3 loop reads CSAGKGEAGDTQYF. CDR3 nucleotides: TGCAGTGCCGGCAAAGGGGAGGCGGGAGATACGCAGTATTTT.

This clonotype turned up a few times. This chain joins TRBV7-6 and TRBJ2-7, with a possible D match to TRBD2 (6 bases). Trimming removed 2 bases at V and 2 bases at J, with 13 bases between. The CDR3 has 15 residues. CDR1 and CDR2 from the germline V gene are SGHVS and FNYEAQ. CDR3 residues: CASSLKSGPPYEQYF. CDR3 bases: TGTGCCAGCAGCTTAAAAAGCGGGCCTCCCTACGAGCAGTACTTC.

This clonotype was counted a few times. The genes are TRBV6-6 and TRBJ2-7; TRBD2 is a possible D gene (6 bases). CDR1 MNHNY and CDR2 SVGAGI come from the germline V gene (reference sequence). CDR3 size: 13 residues. V shed 8 bases and J shed 2 bases, with 13 bases lying between them. CDR3 sequence (DNA): TGTGCCAGCTGGGTGGGGGGTGCCTACGAGCAGTACTTC. Its protein is CASWVGGAYEQYF.

The chain carries TRBV6-5 and TRBJ2-2; 7 bases map to TRBD2. Unmatched junction bases numbered 1, after V lost 2 bases and J lost 4 bases. In germline, CDR1 is MNHEY, CDR2 SVGAGI. The CDR3 is 14 amino acids. The CDR3 bases are TGTGCCAGCAGTTACGGGGGGGGCACCGGGGAGCTGTTTTTT. This sequence encodes CASSYGGGTGELFF.

This clonotype was detected a few times. The chain recombines TRBV27 with TRBJ2-1, with D possibly matching TRBD1 (6 bases). In germline, CDR1 is MNHEY, CDR2 SMNVEV (reference sequence). The V end lost 0 bases, the J end lost 6 bases, and 15 bases lay between the germline ends. The length of the CDR3 is 16 residues. CDR3 amino acids: CASSLSRQGMINEQFF. CDR3 in DNA: TGTGCCAGCAGTTTATCGAGGCAGGGGATGATCAATGAGCAGTTCTTC.

The gene calls are TRBV9 and TRBJ1-6; D perhaps matches TRBD1 (5 bases). The CDR3 contains 15 residues. Deletions cut 1 base from V and 5 bases from J, with 10 bases between. Germline CDR1 and CDR2: SGDLS and YYNGEE. The CDR3 is CASSVLGANNSPLHF. The CDR3 DNA follows: TGTGCCAGCAGCGTATTAGGGGCTAATAATTCACCCCTCCACTTT.

This clonotype came up a few times. The CDR3 region is CASSLAPAGATYEQYV. CDR3 in DNA: TGTGCCAGCAGCTTAGCGCCAGCGGGGGCAACCTACGAGCAGTACGTC. The gene calls are TRBV7-8 and TRBJ2-7, with 8 bases that match TRBD2. Germline V lookup: CDR1 SGHVS, CDR2 FQNEAQ. The CDR3 extends over 16 amino acids. The junction had 6 bases not matched to a gene; V was cut back by 0 bases and J by 2 bases.

The table lists this clonotype with many counts. The chain links TRBV5-6 to TRBJ2-5; D ambiguous. The CDR3 covers 14 residues. The ends were cut back, 1 base at V and 4 bases at J, with 11 bases in the middle. The germline V gene has CDR1 SGHDT and CDR2 YYEEEE. The CDR3 DNA follows: TGTGCCAGCAGCTTGTCCTCGACCCCAGAGACCCAGTACTTC. This codes for CASSLSSTPETQYF.

The chain recombines TRBV6-5 with TRBJ2-3; D unclear. The V and J ends lost 4 bases and 0 bases respectively, with 11 bases between them. The CDR3 is 15 amino acids. Germline assignment: CDR1 MNHEY and CDR2 SVGAGI. The CDR3 loop is CASSSLSISTDTQYF. DNA for the CDR3: TGTGCCAGCAGTTCACTTTCTATCAGCACAGATACGCAGTATTTT.

This clonotype has a handful of counts. The chain joins TRBV27 to TRBJ1-2; D unclear. The CDR3 extends over 13 amino acids. Germline CDR1 and CDR2: MNHEY and SMNVEV (reference sequence). Trimming left V 3 bases short and J 1 base short, with 6 bases between. The CDR3 DNA reads TGTGCCAGCAGTTTCAAAGTTAACTATGGCTACACCTTC. This codes for CASSFKVNYGYTF.

This clonotype was counted at least ten times. The V gene is TRBV29-1, the J gene TRBJ2-3; the D is unclear. The CDR3 has 13 amino acids. The V end was cut by 2 bases, the J end by 5 bases, with 11 bases between. The germline CDR1 and CDR2 sequences are SQVTM and ANQGSEA. CDR3 coding DNA: TGCAGCGTTGAACCCGATCCGGGAGATACGCAGTATTTT. Amino acids: CSVEPDPGDTQYF.

A few counts support this clonotype. The V and J genes are TRBV12-3 or TRBV12-4 and TRBJ1-1; no firm D call. With 3 bases removed from V and 7 bases from J, the gap between germline ends came to 9 bases. This CDR3 has 12 residues. The CDR3 spells CASSFSFSEAFF. CDR3 DNA sequence: TGTGCCAGCAGTTTCTCTTTTAGTGAAGCTTTCTTT.

The chain uses TRBV6-5 and TRBJ2-7; tentative D call: TRBD2 (6 bases). Trimming stripped 4 bases from V and 0 bases from J, with 10 bases between. Germline lookup yields CDR1 MNHEY and CDR2 SVGAGI. The CDR3 sequence is 14 residues long. CDR3 region: CASSFSGSSYEQYF. CDR3 bases: TGTGCCAGCAGTTTTTCCGGGAGCTCCTACGAGCAGTACTTC.

The rearrangement joins TRBV4-3 to TRBJ1-1, with D perhaps TRBD1 (6 bases). The germline V gene encodes CDR1 LGHNA and CDR2 YSLEER. The CDR3 spans 16 residues. Trimming took off 0 bases at V and 1 base at J, with 12 bases between the two ends. CDR3 sequence: CASSQDFPGANTEAFF. DNA for the CDR3: TGCGCCAGCAGCCAAGATTTCCCGGGGGCGAACACTGAAGCTTTCTTT.

The sample holds many counts of this clonotype. The V call is TRBV6-6, the J call TRBJ2-7; a weak D match, TRBD2 (6 bases). From germline, CDR1 is MNHNY and CDR2 SVGAGI (reference sequence). The CDR3 covers 12 residues. V lost 7 bases and J lost 3, with 10 bases in between. CDR3 amino acids: CASIGTYYEQYF. CDR3 DNA sequence: TGTGCCAGCATCGGGACTTACTACGAGCAGTACTTC.

This clonotype has only a few counts. The rearrangement joins TRBV6-5 to TRBJ2-7; no clear D. V was trimmed by 6 bases and J by 1 base, leaving 10 bases between them. CDR1 MNHEY and CDR2 SVGAGI come from the germline V gene. The CDR3 sequence is 13 residues long. The DNA for the CDR3 is TGTGCCAGCAGCCCTGGGATGTCCTACGAGCAGTACGTC. Protein sequence: CASSPGMSYEQYV.

The chain recombines TRBV13 with TRBJ2-5; D might be TRBD1 (6 bases). There are 16 residues in the CDR3. Germline CDR1 PRHDT, CDR2 FYEKMQ (reference sequence). V was pared by 6 bases and J by 2 bases, with 19 bases between. CDR3 region: CASSYTGFAAQETQYF. The CDR3 DNA reads as TGTGCCAGCAGTTATACAGGGTTTGCGGCTCAAGAGACCCAGTACTTC.

The rearrangement links TRBV4-2 to TRBJ1-1; 11 nucleotides align to TRBD1. After removal of 2 bases from V and 4 bases from J, the junction contained 9 bases not matched to a gene. This CDR3 spans 17 amino acids. CDR1 and CDR2 from the germline V gene are LGHNA and YNFKEQ. CDR3: CASSQYGQGAPSTEAFF. CDR3 bases: TGTGCCAGCAGCCAATATGGACAGGGGGCCCCCAGCACTGAAGCTTTCTTT.

In this sample, this clonotype turned up many times. The V and J genes are TRBV12-3 or TRBV12-4 and TRBJ2-7; D remains unclear. The CDR3 consists of 13 residues. V was pared by 3 bases and J by 2 bases, with 8 bases between. The CDR3 bases are TGTGCCAGCAGTTTGCGGCGGCCCTACGAGCAGTACGTC. It codes for CASSLRRPYEQYV.

The chain recombines TRBV11-2 with TRBJ2-1; TRBD2 aligns across 8 bases. The CDR3 consists of 17 residues. Looked up from germline, CDR1 is SGHAT and CDR2 is FQNNGV. The V gene end was trimmed by 5 bases and the J gene end by 2 bases; junction bases not matched to a gene: 11. The CDR3 nucleotides read TGTGCCAGCAGCCAGGCGGGGGGACACCCGACCTACAATGAGCAGTTCTTC. It translates to CASSQAGGHPTYNEQFF.

A few counts support this clonotype. The chain joins TRBV4-2 to TRBJ2-1, with 7 bases identical to TRBD2. Trimming took 1 base from V and 5 from J; bases not matched to a gene: 8. Looked up from germline, CDR1 is LGHNA and CDR2 is YNFKEQ. The CDR3 runs to 16 residues. CDR3 loop: CASSQGRRGSHNEQFF. As DNA, the CDR3 is TGTGCCAGCAGCCAAGGGCGGCGGGGGTCCCACAATGAGCAGTTCTTC.

This clonotype has a handful of counts. The V and J genes are TRBV4-3 and TRBJ2-1; weak D call: TRBD1 (6 bases). Germline V gives CDR1 LGHNA, CDR2 YSLEER. The V gene lost 0 bases and the J gene lost 6 bases, with 15 bases spanning the gap. There are 16 residues in the CDR3. CDR3 nucleotide sequence: TGCGCCAGCAGCCAAGATCCAGGCAGGGGCCCCAATGAGCAGTTCTTC. This codes for CASSQDPGRGPNEQFF.

CDR3 loop: CASSFGWGQPQHF. The CDR3 nucleotides read TGTGCCAGCAGTTTTGGGTGGGGACAGCCCCAGCATTTT. The V and J genes are TRBV6-2 or TRBV6-3 and TRBJ1-5; no firm D call. V was cut by 4 bases and J by 7 bases, with 11 bases left in between. Germline V gives CDR1 MNHEY, CDR2 SVGEGT. The length of the CDR3 is 13 residues.